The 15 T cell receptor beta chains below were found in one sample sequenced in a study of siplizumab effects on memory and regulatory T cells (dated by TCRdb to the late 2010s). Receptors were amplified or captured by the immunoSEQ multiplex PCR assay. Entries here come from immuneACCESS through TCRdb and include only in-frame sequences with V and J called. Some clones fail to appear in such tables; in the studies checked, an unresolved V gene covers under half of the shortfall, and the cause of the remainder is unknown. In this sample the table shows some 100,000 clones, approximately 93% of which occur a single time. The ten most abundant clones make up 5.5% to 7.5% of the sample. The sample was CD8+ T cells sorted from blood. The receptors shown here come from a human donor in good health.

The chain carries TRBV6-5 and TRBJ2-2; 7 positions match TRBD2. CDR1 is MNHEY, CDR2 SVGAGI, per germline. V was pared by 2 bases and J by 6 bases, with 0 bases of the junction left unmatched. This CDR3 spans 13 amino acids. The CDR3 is CASSYAGAGELFF. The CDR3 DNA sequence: TGTGCCAGCAGTTACGCGGGGGCCGGGGAGCTGTTTTTT.

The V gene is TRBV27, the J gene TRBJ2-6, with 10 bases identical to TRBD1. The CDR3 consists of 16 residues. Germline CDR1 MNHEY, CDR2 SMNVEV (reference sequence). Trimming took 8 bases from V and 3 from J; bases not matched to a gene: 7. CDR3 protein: CASQGQGVDGANVLTF. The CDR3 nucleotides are TGTGCCAGCCAAGGACAGGGGGTAGATGGGGCCAACGTCCTGACTTTC. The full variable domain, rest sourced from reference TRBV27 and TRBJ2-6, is EAQVTQNPRYLITVTGKKLTVTCSQNMNHEYMSWYRQDPGLGLRQIYYSMNVEVTDKGDVPEGYKVSRKEKRNFPLILESPSPNQTSLYFCASQGQGVDGANVLTFGAGSRLTVL.

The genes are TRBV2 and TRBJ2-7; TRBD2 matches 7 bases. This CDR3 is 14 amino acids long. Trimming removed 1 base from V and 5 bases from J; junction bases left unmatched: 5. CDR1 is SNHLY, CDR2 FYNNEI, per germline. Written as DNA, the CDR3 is TGTGCCAGCAGTGAAGGCGGGAGCGAAAACGAGCAGTACTTC. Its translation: CASSEGGSENEQYF.

CDR3 sequence reads: CASSLSGFGTPSHEQYF. CDR3 in DNA: TGTGCCAGCAGTTTATCCGGCTTTGGGACCCCTTCGCACGAGCAGTACTTC. The chain recombines TRBV27 with TRBJ2-7; D may match TRBD1 or TRBD2 (5 bases each). The germline V and J ends were trimmed by 0 bases and 5 bases, with 20 bases remaining between them. Germline CDR1 and CDR2: MNHEY and SMNVEV (reference sequence). The CDR3 runs 17 residues.

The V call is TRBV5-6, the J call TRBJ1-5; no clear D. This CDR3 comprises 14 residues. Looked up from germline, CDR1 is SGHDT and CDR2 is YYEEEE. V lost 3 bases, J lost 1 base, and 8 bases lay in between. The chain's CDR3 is CASSSVESNQPQHF. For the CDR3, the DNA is TGTGCCAGCAGCTCCGTGGAAAGCAATCAGCCCCAGCATTTT.

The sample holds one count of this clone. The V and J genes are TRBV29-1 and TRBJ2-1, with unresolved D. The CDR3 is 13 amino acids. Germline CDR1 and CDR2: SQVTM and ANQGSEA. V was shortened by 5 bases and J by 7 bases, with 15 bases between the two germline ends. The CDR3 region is CSVPGLGLNEQFF. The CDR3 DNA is TGCAGCGTTCCGGGTCTAGGGCTGAATGAGCAGTTCTTC.

CDR3 nucleotide sequence: TGTGCCAGCACCCCTGAATGGGAAGTCAATCAGCCCCAGCATTTT. It yields the protein CASTPEWEVNQPQHF. V usage is TRBV6-1 and J usage is TRBJ1-5; no clear D. This CDR3 has 15 amino acids. Germline assignment: CDR1 MNHNS and CDR2 SASEGT. Trimming left V 7 bases short and J 3 bases short, with 16 bases between.

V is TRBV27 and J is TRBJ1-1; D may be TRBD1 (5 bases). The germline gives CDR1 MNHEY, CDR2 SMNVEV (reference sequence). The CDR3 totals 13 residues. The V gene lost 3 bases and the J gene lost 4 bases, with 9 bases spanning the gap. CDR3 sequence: CASSFGGFTEAFF. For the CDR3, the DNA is TGTGCCAGCAGTTTTGGGGGGTTCACTGAAGCTTTCTTT.

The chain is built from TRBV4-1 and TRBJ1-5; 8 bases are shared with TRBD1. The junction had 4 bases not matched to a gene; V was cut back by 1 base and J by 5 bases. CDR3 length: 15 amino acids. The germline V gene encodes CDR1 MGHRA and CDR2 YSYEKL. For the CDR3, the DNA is TGCGCCAGCAGCCAAGGGCAGGGGGCCGATCAGCCCCAGCATTTT. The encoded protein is CASSQGQGADQPQHF.

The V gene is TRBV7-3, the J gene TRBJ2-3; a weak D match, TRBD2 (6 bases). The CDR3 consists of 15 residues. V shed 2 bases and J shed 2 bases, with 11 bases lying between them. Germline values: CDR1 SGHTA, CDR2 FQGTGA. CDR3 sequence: CASSLFAGNTDTQYF. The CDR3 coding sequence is TGTGCCAGCAGCTTATTTGCGGGAAACACAGATACGCAGTATTTT. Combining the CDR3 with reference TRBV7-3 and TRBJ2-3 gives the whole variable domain GAGVSQTPSNKVTEKGKYVELRCDPISGHTALYWYRQSLGQGPEFLIYFQGTGAADDSGLPNDRFFAVRPEGSVSTLKIQRTERGDSAVYLCASSLFAGNTDTQYFGPGTRLTVL.

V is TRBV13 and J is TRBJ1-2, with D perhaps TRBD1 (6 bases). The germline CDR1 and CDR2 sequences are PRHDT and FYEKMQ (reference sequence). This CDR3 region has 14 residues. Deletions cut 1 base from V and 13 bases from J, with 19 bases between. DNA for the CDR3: TGTGCCAGCAGCTTAGCATCGCCGAACAGGGAATTCACCTTC. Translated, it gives CASSLASPNREFTF.

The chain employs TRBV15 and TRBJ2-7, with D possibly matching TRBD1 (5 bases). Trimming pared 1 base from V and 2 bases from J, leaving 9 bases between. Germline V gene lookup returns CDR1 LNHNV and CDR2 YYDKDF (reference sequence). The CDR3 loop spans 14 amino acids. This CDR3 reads CATSRGSGPYEQYF. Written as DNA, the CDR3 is TGTGCCACCAGCAGAGGGTCAGGGCCCTACGAGCAGTACTTC.

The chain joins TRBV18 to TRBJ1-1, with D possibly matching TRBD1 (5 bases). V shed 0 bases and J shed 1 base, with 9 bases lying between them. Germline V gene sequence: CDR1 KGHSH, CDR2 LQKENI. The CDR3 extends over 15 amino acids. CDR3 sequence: CASSPPAGQNTEAFF. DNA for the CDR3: TGTGCCAGCTCACCACCGGCTGGACAGAACACTGAAGCTTTCTTT.

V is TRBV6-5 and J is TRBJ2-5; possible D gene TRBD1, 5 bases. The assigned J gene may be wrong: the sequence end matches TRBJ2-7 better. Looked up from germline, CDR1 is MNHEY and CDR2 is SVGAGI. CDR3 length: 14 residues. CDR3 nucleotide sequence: TGTGCCAGCAAGAGAGAGACAGTTTACGGCGAGCAGTACTTC. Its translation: CASKRETVYGEQYF.

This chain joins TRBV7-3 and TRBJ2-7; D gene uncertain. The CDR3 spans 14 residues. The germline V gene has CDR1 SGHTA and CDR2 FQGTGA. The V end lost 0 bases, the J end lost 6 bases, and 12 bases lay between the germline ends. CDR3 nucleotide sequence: TGTGCCAGCAGCTTAACGGGTCTCCAGGTCGAGCAGTACTTC. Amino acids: CASSLTGLQVEQYF.